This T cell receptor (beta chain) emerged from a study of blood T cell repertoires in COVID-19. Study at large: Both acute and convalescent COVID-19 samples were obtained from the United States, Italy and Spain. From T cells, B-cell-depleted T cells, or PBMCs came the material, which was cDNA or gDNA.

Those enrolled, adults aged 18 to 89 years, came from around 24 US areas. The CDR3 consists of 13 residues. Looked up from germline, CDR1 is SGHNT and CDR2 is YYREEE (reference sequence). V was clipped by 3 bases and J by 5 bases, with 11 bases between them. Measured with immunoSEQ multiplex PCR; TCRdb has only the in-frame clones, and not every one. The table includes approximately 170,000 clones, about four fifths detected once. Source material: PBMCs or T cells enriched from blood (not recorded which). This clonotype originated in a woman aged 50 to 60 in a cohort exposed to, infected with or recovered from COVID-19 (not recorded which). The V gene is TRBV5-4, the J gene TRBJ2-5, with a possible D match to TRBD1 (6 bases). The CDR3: CASSSQQGETQYF. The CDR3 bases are TGTGCCAGCAGCTCCCAGCAGGGGGAGACCCAGTACTTC.